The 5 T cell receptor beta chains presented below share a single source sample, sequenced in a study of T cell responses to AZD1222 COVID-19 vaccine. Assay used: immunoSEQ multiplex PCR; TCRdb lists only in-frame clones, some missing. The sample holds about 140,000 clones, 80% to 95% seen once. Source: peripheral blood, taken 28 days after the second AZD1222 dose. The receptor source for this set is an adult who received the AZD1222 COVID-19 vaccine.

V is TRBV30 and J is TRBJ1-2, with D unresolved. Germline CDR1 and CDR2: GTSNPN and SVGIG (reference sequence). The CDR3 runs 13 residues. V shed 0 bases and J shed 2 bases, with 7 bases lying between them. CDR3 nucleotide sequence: TGTGCCTGGAGTGTGGGTCAGAACTATGGCTACACCTTC. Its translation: CAWSVGQNYGYTF.

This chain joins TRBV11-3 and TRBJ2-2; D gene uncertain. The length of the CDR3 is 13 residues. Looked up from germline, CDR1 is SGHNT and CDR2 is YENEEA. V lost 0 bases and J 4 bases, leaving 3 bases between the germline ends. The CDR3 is CASSLEGTGELFF. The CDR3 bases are TGTGCCAGCAGCTTAGAGGGCACCGGGGAGCTGTTTTTT.

CDR3 coding DNA: TGTGCCAGCAGCCCAGCCGCAGATTTCCAGCCCCAGCATTTT. Protein sequence: CASSPAADFQPQHF. The chain employs TRBV7-2 and TRBJ1-5; D ambiguous. The V gene lost 5 bases and the J gene lost 7 bases, with 15 bases spanning the gap. From germline, CDR1 is SGHTA and CDR2 FQGNSA. The CDR3 is 14 amino acids.

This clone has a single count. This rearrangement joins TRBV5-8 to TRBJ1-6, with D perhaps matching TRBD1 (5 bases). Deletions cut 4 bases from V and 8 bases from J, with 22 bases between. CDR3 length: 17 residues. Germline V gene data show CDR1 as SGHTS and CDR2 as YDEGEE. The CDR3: CASSPFWQGRRDSPLHF. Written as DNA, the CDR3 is TGTGCCAGCAGCCCGTTCTGGCAGGGCCGAAGGGATTCACCCCTCCACTTT.

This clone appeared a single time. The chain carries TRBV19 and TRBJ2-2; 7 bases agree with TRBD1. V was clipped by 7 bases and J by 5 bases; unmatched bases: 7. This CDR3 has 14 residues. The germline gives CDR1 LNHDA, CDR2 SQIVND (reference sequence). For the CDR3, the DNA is TGTGCCAGTACCATGGGACAGCCGACCGGGGAGCTGTTTTTT. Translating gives CASTMGQPTGELFF.